One and the same sample provided the 20 T cell receptor beta chains below, sequenced in a study of shared clonotypes between healthy human individuals. Sequenced by immunoSEQ multiplex PCR; TCRdb stores in-frame clones only, minus some. Of roughly 2,300,000 clones in the sample, 85% to 95% are singletons; the top ten hold 0.3% to 0.4%. The sample was naive CD4+ T cells from PBMCs. Indicated subset: CD45RA+ positively selected. The receptor source for this set is a man between 18 and 29 years old in good health. Some clones in this sample may be carry-over from other donors' samples.

This rearrangement joins TRBV5-4 to TRBJ1-1, with D hard to call. V was trimmed by 10 bases and J by 1 base, leaving 11 bases between them. This CDR3 contains 12 residues. CDR1 and CDR2 from the germline V gene are SGHNT and YYREEE (reference sequence). CDR3 DNA sequence: TGTGCCGGAGGACGGGAGAACACTGAAGCTTTCTTT. Residues: CAGGRENTEAFF. The whole variable domain, remainder taken from reference TRBV5-4 and TRBJ1-1, is ETGVTQSPTHLIKTRGQQVTLRCSSQSGHNTVSWYQQALGQGPQFIFQYYREEENGRGNFPPRFSGLQFPNYSSELNVNALELDDSALYLCAGGRENTEAFFGQGTRLTVV.

This chain joins TRBV7-8 and TRBJ2-7, with D perhaps assigned TRBD1 or TRBD2 (5 bases each). Trimming stripped 5 bases from V and 6 bases from J, with 17 bases between. CDR3 length: 14 residues. CDR1 SGHVS and CDR2 FQNEAQ come from the germline V gene. CDR3 DNA: TGTGCCAGCAGCCACCGGGACGGCCACACCGAGCAGTACTTC. Its protein product is CASSHRDGHTEQYF. The full variable domain, completed using reference TRBV7-8 and TRBJ2-7, is GAGVSQSPRYKVAKRGQDVALRCDPISGHVSLFWYQQALGQGPEFLTYFQNEAQLDKSGLPSDRFFAERPEGSVSTLKIQRTQQEDSAVYLCASSHRDGHTEQYFGPGTRLTVT.

The gene calls are TRBV5-6 and TRBJ1-1, with D maybe TRBD1 (6 bases). V was cut by 7 bases and J by 3 bases, with 19 bases left in between. This CDR3 has 15 residues. The germline CDR1 and CDR2 sequences are SGHDT and YYEEEE. This chain's CDR3 is CASSTPTEGDTEAFF. As DNA, the CDR3 is TGTGCCAGCTCCACTCCGACGGAGGGGGACACTGAAGCTTTCTTT.

This chain joins TRBV10-1 and TRBJ2-7; D tentatively reads TRBD1 or TRBD2 (6 bases each). The CDR3 contains 14 residues. Per the germline V gene, CDR1 is WNHNN and CDR2 is SYGVQD (reference sequence). V dropped 2 bases and J dropped 7 bases, with 15 bases sitting between them. The CDR3 sequence is CASSEPGASREQYF. The CDR3 region has the DNA TGCGCCAGCAGTGAGCCGGGGGCTTCTCGGGAGCAGTACTTC.

The V call is TRBV28, the J call TRBJ2-2, with 8 bases identical to TRBD1. This CDR3 contains 16 residues. Germline V lookup: CDR1 MDHEN, CDR2 SYDVKM. V lost 2 bases to trimming and J lost 1 base; unmatched junction nucleotides: 3. The CDR3 nucleotides are TGTGCCAGCAGTTTAACCGGGACAGGGAACACCGGGGAGCTGTTTTTT. This sequence encodes CASSLTGTGNTGELFF.

V and J are TRBV9 and TRBJ2-2; D remains unclear. Germline CDR1 SGDLS, CDR2 YYNGEE. V lost 0 bases to trimming and J lost 4 bases, with 4 bases between them. The CDR3 covers 13 residues. CDR3: CASSVEITGELFF. Written as DNA, the CDR3 is TGTGCCAGCAGCGTAGAAATCACCGGGGAGCTGTTTTTT.

The chain combines TRBV29-1 with TRBJ2-3, with 7 positions matching TRBD1. CDR1 is SQVTM and CDR2 is ANQGSEA in the germline V gene. The CDR3 covers 14 residues. Losses at the gene ends were 4 bases for V and 5 bases for J; bases not matched to a gene: 9. The CDR3 reads CSVGTRQGIDTQYF. CDR3 nucleotide sequence: TGCAGCGTTGGGACGAGACAGGGCATAGATACGCAGTATTTT.

The rearrangement joins TRBV29-1 to TRBJ2-1; 7 positions agree with TRBD2. V was clipped by 2 bases and J by 1 base; unmatched bases: 5. This CDR3 region has 15 residues. Per the germline V gene, CDR1 is SQVTM and CDR2 is ANQGSEA. The CDR3 spells CSVEFSGGSYNEQFF. CDR3 bases: TGCAGCGTTGAATTCTCGGGGGGATCCTACAATGAGCAGTTCTTC.

As concerns this clone: In the same sample, other DNA sequences code for this CDR3. This rearrangement joins TRBV7-2 to TRBJ1-1, with D perhaps TRBD1 (6 bases). This CDR3 contains 13 residues. The germline V gene has CDR1 SGHTA and CDR2 FQGNSA. The V and J ends lost 5 bases and 4 bases respectively, with 11 bases between them. This chain's CDR3 is CASSPTGGTEAFF. CDR3 in DNA: TGTGCCAGCAGCCCGACAGGTGGCACTGAAGCTTTCTTT.

This chain links TRBV5-6 with TRBJ1-1; maybe TRBD1 (6 bases). This CDR3 has 14 residues. Germline V lookup: CDR1 SGHDT, CDR2 YYEEEE. With 4 bases removed from V and 6 bases from J, the gap between germline ends came to 16 bases. The CDR3, as DNA: TGTGCCAGCAGCCCGGGGATAGGGGGGTCTGAAGCTTTCTTT. It translates to CASSPGIGGSEAFF. The full variable domain, with the rest looked up from reference TRBV5-6 and TRBJ1-1, is DAGVTQSPTHLIKTRGQQVTLRCSPKSGHDTVSWYQQALGQGPQFIFQYYEEEERQRGNFPDRFSGHQFPNYSSELNVNALLLGDSALYLCASSPGIGGSEAFFGQGTRLTVV.

The chain employs TRBV5-4 and TRBJ2-5; possibly TRBD1 for D (6 bases). Germline V lookup: CDR1 SGHNT, CDR2 YYREEE (reference sequence). There are 15 residues in the CDR3. V was pared by 1 base and J by 1 base, with 11 bases between. The CDR3 DNA follows: TGTGCCAGCAGCTTGTTAGGACAGTCCCAAGAGACCCAGTACTTC. It encodes CASSLLGQSQETQYF.

The chain has TRBV2 and TRBJ1-4; possibly TRBD1 for D (6 bases). V lost 5 bases to trimming and J lost 4 bases, with 14 bases between them. In germline, CDR1 is SNHLY, CDR2 FYNNEI. CDR3 length: 15 amino acids. The CDR3 spells CASSLQGLGNEKLFF. As DNA, the CDR3 is TGTGCCAGCAGTTTGCAGGGGCTTGGTAATGAAAAACTGTTTTTT.

With respect to this clone: Other nucleotide sequences from this sample produce the same CDR3. This chain links TRBV27 with TRBJ1-5; D is unclear. This CDR3 has 13 amino acids. V was trimmed by 5 bases and J by 4 bases, leaving 9 bases between them. The germline V gene has CDR1 MNHEY and CDR2 SMNVEV (reference sequence). This CDR3 is CASSPRPNQPQHF. The CDR3 DNA sequence: TGTGCCAGCAGTCCACGACCAAATCAGCCCCAGCATTTT.

The rearrangement joins TRBV9 to TRBJ2-2; possibly TRBD1 or TRBD2 for D (5 bases each). The CDR3 is 16 amino acids. V was pared by 0 bases and J by 6 bases, with 15 bases between. The germline V gene has CDR1 SGDLS and CDR2 YYNGEE. The CDR3: CASSVAVLGVPGELFF. The DNA of the CDR3 is TGTGCCAGCAGCGTAGCGGTCTTGGGGGTGCCCGGGGAGCTGTTTTTT.

The rearrangement links TRBV30 to TRBJ1-1; D uncertain. The germline CDR1 and CDR2 sequences are GTSNPN and SVGIG (reference sequence). There are 13 residues in the CDR3. Deletions cut 0 bases from V and 1 base from J, with 6 bases between. The CDR3 sequence is CAWSVWGNTEAFF. The CDR3 DNA reads as TGTGCCTGGAGTGTATGGGGGAACACTGAAGCTTTCTTT. Full variable domain (outside the CDR3, taken from reference TRBV30 and TRBJ1-1): SQTIHQWPATLVQPVGSPLSLECTVEGTSNPNLYWYRQAAGRGLQLLFYSVGIGQISSEVPQNLSASRPQDRQFILSSKKLLLSDSGFYLCAWSVWGNTEAFFGQGTRLTVV.

The chain recombines TRBV28 with TRBJ1-5, with D possibly matching TRBD1 (5 bases). Trimming removed 8 bases from V and 0 bases from J, with 8 bases in between. Germline V gene sequence: CDR1 MDHEN, CDR2 SYDVKM. The CDR3 length is 13 residues. The CDR3 DNA reads as TGTGCCAGCTTAGGGGATAGCAATCAGCCCCAGCATTTT. Translated: CASLGDSNQPQHF.

This clone was recorded only once. The rearrangement joins TRBV7-2 to TRBJ1-4; 11 bases are shared with TRBD1. The length of the CDR3 is 14 residues. J was trimmed by 5 bases and V by 6 bases; bases with no gene match: 2. CDR1 and CDR2 from the germline V gene are SGHTA and FQGNSA. Written as DNA, the CDR3 is TGTGCCAGCAGACGGGACAGGGGGAATGAAAAACTGTTTTTT. This encodes CASRRDRGNEKLFF.

This clone was seen just once. This sequence joins TRBV28 and TRBJ1-2; weak D call: TRBD1 (6 bases). In germline, CDR1 is MDHEN, CDR2 SYDVKM. V was cut by 7 bases and J by 4 bases, with 10 bases left in between. The CDR3 sequence is 12 residues long. CDR3 coding DNA: TGTGCCAGCATGGGGGCTGGCTATGGCTACACCTTC. This sequence encodes CASMGAGYGYTF.

The chain is built from TRBV12-5 and TRBJ2-1; TRBD2 aligns across 13 bases. The CDR3 is 18 amino acids. V shed 2 bases and J 0 bases; nucleotides not matched to a gene: 4. Germline CDR1 is LGHNT and CDR2 is FRNRAP. This CDR3 reads CASGLTRLAGGSYNEQFF. The CDR3 bases are TGTGCTAGTGGTTTGACTCGACTAGCGGGAGGCTCCTACAATGAGCAGTTCTTC.

The chain combines TRBV20-1 with TRBJ1-2; D gene ambiguous. With 6 bases removed from V and 5 bases from J, the gap between germline ends came to 10 bases. Germline V gene sequence: CDR1 DFQATT, CDR2 SNEGSKA (reference sequence). The CDR3 sequence is 11 residues long. CDR3 amino acids: CSAVIAYGYTF. Written as DNA, the CDR3 is TGCAGTGCGGTGATCGCATATGGCTACACCTTC.